The T cell receptor beta chain under discussion was sequenced for a study of blood T cell repertoires in COVID-19. Turning to the study itself: Sample material is recorded as cDNA or gDNA derived from T cells, B-cell-depleted T cells, or PBMCs.

Source study methods: How many nucleated cells were present was estimated from reference gene primer amplification. Some clones are missing from TCRdb's copy, which holds only in-frame ones; the method was immunoSEQ multiplex PCR. That table is the source of V, J and clone size, and D and trimming were worked out from the DNA. Counted here are under 300,000 clones, about 82% occurring once; the ten biggest clones make up over 5.5%. The receptor was isolated from an older woman with active or convalescent COVID-19. Sequenced sample: peripheral blood.

The CDR3 protein is CASSPTRGGRYNEQFF. CDR3 bases: TGTGCCAGTAGTCCCACGCGGGGGGGGCGATACAATGAGCAGTTCTTC. The V gene is TRBV19, the J gene TRBJ2-1, with TRBD2 matching 9 bases. Germline-derived CDR1 and CDR2 are LNHDA and SQIVND (reference sequence). Germline trimming cut 5 bases from V and 4 bases from J; bases unmatched to any gene: 9. This CDR3 is 16 amino acids long.